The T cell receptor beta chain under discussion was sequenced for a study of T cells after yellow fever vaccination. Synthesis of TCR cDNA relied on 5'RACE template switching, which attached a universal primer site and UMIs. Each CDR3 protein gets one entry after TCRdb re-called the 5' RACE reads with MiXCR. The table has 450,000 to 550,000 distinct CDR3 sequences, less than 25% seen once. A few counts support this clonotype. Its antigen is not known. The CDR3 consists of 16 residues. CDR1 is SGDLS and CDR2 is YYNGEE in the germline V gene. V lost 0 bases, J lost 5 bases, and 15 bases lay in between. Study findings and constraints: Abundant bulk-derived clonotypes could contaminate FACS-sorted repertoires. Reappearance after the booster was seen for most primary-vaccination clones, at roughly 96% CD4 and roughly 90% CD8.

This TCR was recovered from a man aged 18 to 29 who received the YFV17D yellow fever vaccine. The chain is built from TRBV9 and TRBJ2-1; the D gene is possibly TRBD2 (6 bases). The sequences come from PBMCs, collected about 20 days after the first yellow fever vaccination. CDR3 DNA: TGTGCCAGCAGCGTAGACTTAGGAGGGTCCCACAATGAGCAGTTCTTC. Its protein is CASSVDLGGSHNEQFF.